The TCR beta chain described here comes from a study of blood T cell repertoires in COVID-19. How the authors handled the data: Reference gene primer amplification yielded estimated nucleated cell counts. Only in-frame clones appear in the TCRdb table, and some are missing; sequencing was by immunoSEQ multiplex PCR. The DNA was the basis for D and trimming; V, J and clone size are from that table. The sample lists approximately 190,000 clones, roughly 84% occurring once. The CDR3 has 14 residues. V was clipped by 7 bases and J by 1 base; unmatched bases: 4. Per the germline V gene, CDR1 is LGHNT and CDR2 is FRNRAP.

The TCR sequence derives from a woman aged 25 to 39 who had been exposed to COVID-19. Sequencing was performed on PBMCs or T cells enriched from blood (not recorded which). V is TRBV12-5 and J is TRBJ2-1; TRBD2 matches at 7 bases. CDR3 sequence reads: CASAPAGSYNEQFF. The CDR3 DNA sequence: TGTGCTAGTGCTCCAGCGGGGTCCTACAATGAGCAGTTCTTC.